This T cell receptor (beta chain) was found in a study of T cells in Graves' hyperthyroidism and ophthalmopathy. J lost 2 bases, V lost 2 bases, and 4 bases had no gene match. Looked up from germline, CDR1 is MNHEY and CDR2 is SVGEGT. This CDR3 is built from 16 residues. The sample holds many counts of this clonotype. Patients were aged 18 to 65, had disease duration under 2 months, and had newly diagnosed hyperthyroidism. Orbital computed tomography, thyroid ultrasound, serum thyroxine and TRAb, and clinical symptoms together informed the diagnoses. The PBMCs had their origin in 8.5 to 10 ml of fresh peripheral blood. The source material, RNA transcripts, was used to amplify TCR beta CDR3 regions. In the first-round RT-PCR of the TCR CDR3, the HTBI primer set was used. TCRdb reprocessed the multiplex PCR reads with MiXCR, giving one entry per CDR3 protein. Found here are 250,000 to 300,000 distinct CDR3 sequences, approximately 12% of them singletons; the top ten hold almost 8%.

The sequence derives from a woman aged 25 to 39 with Graves' hyperthyroidism that later progressed to Graves' ophthalmopathy. The chain has TRBV6-2 or TRBV6-3 and TRBJ2-5; 11 bases are shared with TRBD2. Sequencing input: blood. The CDR3 region is CASSYGGLAVQETQYF. The CDR3 DNA is TGTGCCAGCAGTTACGGGGGACTAGCGGTTCAAGAGACCCAGTACTTC.